This TCR beta chain is from a study of blood T cell repertoires in COVID-19. Overall study: The United States, Italy and Spain supplied acute and convalescent COVID-19 samples. Sample material is recorded as cDNA or gDNA derived from T cells, B-cell-depleted T cells, or PBMCs.

TCRdb's copy holds only in-frame clones and misses some; the assay was immunoSEQ multiplex PCR. Among approximately 300,000 clones, nearly 90% were seen once, and the ten largest hold 1.8%. Trimming cost V 5 bases and J 2 bases, with 12 bases left between them. The germline V gene encodes CDR1 KGHSH and CDR2 LQKENI. The length of the CDR3 is 14 residues. The sequence was obtained from a woman aged 25 to 39 with COVID-19, enrolled during active disease. Sequencing was done on a sample of peripheral blood. This chain joins TRBV18 and TRBJ1-1; tentative D call: TRBD1 (6 bases). The CDR3 sequence: CASSVTGPNTEAFF. The CDR3 DNA sequence: TGTGCCAGCTCAGTTACAGGGCCCAACACTGAAGCTTTCTTT.